This TCR beta chain was captured in a study of shared clonotypes between healthy human individuals. Findings and limits, study-wide: Across a handful of donors, naive CD4 shared roughly 5%, naive CD8 over 3%, memory CD4 more than 2%, memory CD8 about 0.4%.

About this clone: The antigen is not known.

The V end lost 5 bases, the J end lost 0 bases, and 13 bases lay between the germline ends. The CDR3 length is 15 residues. Germline V gene lookup returns CDR1 MNHEY and CDR2 SVGAGI. Clones were read by immunoSEQ multiplex PCR, and TCRdb kept only the in-frame ones, dropping some. Counted here are some 300,000 clones, less than 85% occurring once; the ten biggest clones make up 8% to 13%. This TCR derives from a man aged 25 to 40 in good health. The chain is built from TRBV6-5 and TRBJ1-2; D unclear. Sample: memory CD4+ T cells sorted from blood. The sample's subset: CD45RA-negative fraction. The CDR3 DNA reads as TGTGCCAGCAGTCACCGACGGCTAGCTAACTATGGCTACACCTTC. Residues: CASSHRRLANYGYTF.